This TCR beta chain was sequenced for a study of T cells in Graves' hyperthyroidism and ophthalmopathy. The study's findings and limits: In validation, the model predicted ophthalmopathy. These predictions came a median around 5.9 months before onset.

Germline loops: CDR1 MDHEN, CDR2 SYDVKM. CDR3 length equals 18 residues. About this clonotype itself: Its antigen remains unidentified.

Authors of the study amplified TCR beta CDR3 regions from RNA transcripts. The primer set for the first-round RT-PCR of the TCR CDR3 was HTBI. TCRdb passed the multiplex PCR reads through MiXCR, listing each CDR3 protein once. The sample records about 260,000 distinct CDR3 sequences, around 20% being singletons. Investigators excluded patients with uncontrolled infection, other autoimmune disease, pregnancy or lactation. The authors obtained PBMCs from over 8 ml of fresh peripheral blood. The origin of this receptor is a man younger than 40 with Graves' ophthalmopathy. The source material was blood. The chain joins TRBV28 to TRBJ2-1, with 12 bases lining up with TRBD2. The DNA matches TRBJ2-7 better at its end, which makes the J call doubtful. The CDR3 loop reads CASSPWTSGMSSYNEQYF. CDR3 sequence (DNA): TGTGCCAGCAGTCCATGGACTAGCGGGATGAGCTCCTACAATGAGCAGTACTTC.